The rows below give T cell receptor beta chains drawn from one sample of a study of cytomegalovirus exposure and HLA in healthy donors. Measured with immunoSEQ multiplex PCR; TCRdb has only the in-frame clones, and not every one. Seen here are some 140,000 clones, 65% to 80% observed once, and the top ten hold roughly 1.2%. The source material was PBMCs. Source of these receptors: a male donor in good health and CMV-seropositive. The CDR3 runs from the conserved cysteine through the conserved F or W. D genes are given only for firm matches. Clone size is stated in some rows and not others, as once, few, many or a class when expanded.

V	J	D	size	DNA	CDR3
TRBV29-1	TRBJ2-5	-	-	TGCAGCGTTGAGTCGGAGACCCAGTACTTC	CSVESETQYF
TRBV7-3	TRBJ2-1	-	-	TGTGCCAGCAGCTTAAGTGGGGGCTCCAATGAGCAGTTCTTC	CASSLSGGSNEQFF
TRBV27	TRBJ2-7	-	-	TGTGCCAGCAGTTTGAAGTGGGACATCTACGAGCAGTACTTC	CASSLKWDIYEQYF
TRBV6-5	TRBJ2-1	-	-	TGTGCCAGCAGTTATGATGGGAGCCCCTACAATGAGCAGTTCTTC	CASSYDGSPYNEQFF
TRBV6-5	TRBJ2-1	TRBD2	-	TGTGCCAGCAGTTACGGCGGGAGCAATGAGCAGTTCTTC	CASSYGGSNEQFF
TRBV7-3	TRBJ2-3	-	-	TGTGCCAGCAGCCTAGGTGGGGGGGCCTCAGATACGCAGTATTTT	CASSLGGGASDTQYF
TRBV6-5	TRBJ1-1	-	few	TGTGCCAGCAGTTATAGGGGTGGGGACACTGAAGCTTTCTTT	CASSYRGGDTEAFF
TRBV5-1	TRBJ2-7	-	-	TGCGCCAGCAGCGCGGACTACGAGCAGTACTTC	CASSADYEQYF
TRBV15	TRBJ2-7	TRBD1	-	TGTGCCACCAGCAAACAGGGGGGCTACGAGCAGTACTTC	CATSKQGGYEQYF
TRBV4-1	TRBJ2-7	TRBD1	-	TGCGCCAGCAGCCGCTCACTACAGGGTCTCAGGGGGTACGAGCAGTACTTC	CASSRSLQGLRGYEQYF
TRBV5-1	TRBJ2-3	-	-	TGCGCCAGCAGCTTGGGAGGGACAAGAGATACGCAGTATTTT	CASSLGGTRDTQYF
TRBV29-1	TRBJ2-5	-	-	TGCAGCGTTGCGGTAGGGAGCGGAGGAGAGACCCAGTACTTC	CSVAVGSGGETQYF
TRBV10-2	TRBJ2-3	TRBD2	-	TGCGCCAGCATTACGCCCTTGCGGGGGGGCCTGGATACGCAGTATTTT	CASITPLRGGLDTQYF
TRBV19	TRBJ1-2	TRBD1	-	TGTGCCAGTACCCGAGGACAGGAGTTTTATGGCTACACCTTC	CASTRGQEFYGYTF
TRBV7-2	TRBJ2-7	-	-	TGTGCCAGCAGCCCCGGGGGAAGCTCCTACGAGCAGTACTTC	CASSPGGSSYEQYF
TRBV28	TRBJ1-1	-	-	TGTGCCAGCAGTTTCCAGATCACTGAAGCTTTCTTT	CASSFQITEAFF
TRBV5-1	TRBJ2-7	TRBD1	few	TGCGCCAGCAGCTTGGAGGGGGCCACCTACGAGCAGTACTTC	CASSLEGATYEQYF
TRBV6-6	TRBJ1-5	TRBD1	-	TGTGCCAGCGGCTACACAGGGGGTAGGCAGCCCCAGCATTTT	CASGYTGGRQPQHF
TRBV7-6	TRBJ1-2	-	-	TGTGCCAGCAGCTCGCCTTACCGTGGCGGGCGGCACTATGGCTACCCCTTC	CASSSPYRGGRHYGYPF
TRBV5-5	TRBJ2-3	TRBD2	-	TGTGCCAGCAGCTTGCGCGGGAGGGCCGCAGATACGCAGTATTTT	CASSLRGRAADTQYF
TRBV28	TRBJ1-5	-	-	TGTGCCAGCAGTTTATTTGGGGGGGGAAGGGGGAGTCAGCCCCAGCATTTT	CASSLFGGGRGSQPQHF
TRBV2	TRBJ1-3	-	-	TGTGCCAGCAGTACGGGGGAAGCTGGAAACACCATATATTTT	CASSTGEAGNTIYF
TRBV2	TRBJ2-3	TRBD2	once	TGTGCCAGCAGTATACAAGGGGACGGCGGGGGTTCAGATACGCAGTATTTT	CASSIQGDGGGSDTQYF
TRBV19	TRBJ2-5	TRBD1	-	TGTGCCAGTAGTAAGGGACAGGGGACACGAGAGACCCAGTACTTC	CASSKGQGTRETQYF
TRBV19	TRBJ2-7	-	-	TGTGCCAGTAGTATGGGCAACTCCTACGAGCAGTACTTC	CASSMGNSYEQYF
TRBV7-9	TRBJ2-5	TRBD1	-	TGTGCCAGCAGCTGGGGACAGGACGCGACCCAGTACTTC	CASSWGQDATQYF
TRBV5-1	TRBJ2-7	TRBD1	-	TGCGCCAGCAGCCGTAATAACAATTGGGACCGGGACAGGGAATACGAGCAGTACTTC	CASSRNNNWDRDREYEQYF
TRBV9	TRBJ2-1	TRBD2	-	TGTGCCAGCAGCCCCCAAGGGGCGGGGGGGCCCAATGAGCAGTTCTTC	CASSPQGAGGPNEQFF
TRBV30	TRBJ2-5	-	-	TGTGCCCGCACGTCGGGGGAGACCCAGTACTTC	CARTSGETQYF
TRBV5-1	TRBJ2-3	TRBD2	-	TGCGCCAGCAGCTTGGGGCTAGCGGGGGAAACAGATACGCAGTATTTT	CASSLGLAGETDTQYF
TRBV28	TRBJ2-1	TRBD2	once	TGTGCCAGCAGTTACGGGAGGGCCTCCAATGAGCAGTTCTTC	CASSYGRASNEQFF
TRBV4-2	TRBJ2-7	TRBD1	-	TGTGCCAGCAGCCGATCAGGGACAGGGCCATCCGAGCAGTACTTC	CASSRSGTGPSEQYF
TRBV9	TRBJ2-1	TRBD1	few	TGTGCCAGCAGCGTCCGGGACAGGGTATACAATGAGCAGTTCTTC	CASSVRDRVYNEQFF
TRBV5-6	TRBJ2-1	-	-	TGTGCCAGCAGCCCGGACATATTCTACAATGAGCAGTTCTTC	CASSPDIFYNEQFF
TRBV4-3	TRBJ2-7	-	-	TGCGCCAGCAGCCAAGATTCCAGCGCCTCCTACGAGCAGTACTTC	CASSQDSSASYEQYF
TRBV7-2	TRBJ2-5	-	-	TGTGCCAGCAGCTTAGCCGGGGCGGGGGAGACCCAGTACTTC	CASSLAGAGETQYF
TRBV5-1	TRBJ1-1	-	once	TGCGCCAGCAGCTTGGGAGGTAAAAACACTGAAGCTTTCTTT	CASSLGGKNTEAFF
TRBV29-1	TRBJ2-7	TRBD2	-	TGCAGCGTTGAAGAAGCGGGAGGCTACGAGCAGTACTTC	CSVEEAGGYEQYF
TRBV7-8	TRBJ2-7	TRBD1	-	TGTGCCAGCAGCAAAAGGAGGGACAGGGACTACGAGCAGTACTTC	CASSKRRDRDYEQYF
TRBV19	TRBJ2-7	-	-	TGTGCCACCACCCAGTCCGACAGCGCCCCCTACGAGCAGTACTTC	CATTQSDSAPYEQYF
TRBV6-5	TRBJ2-5	-	-	TGTGCCAGCAGTTACGGCGGGGAAGAGACCCAGTACTTC	CASSYGGEETQYF